Below are 28 T cell receptor beta chains sequenced from a single sample in a study of blood T cells in healthy people across ages. A second PCR, run for roughly 7 to 12 cycles, used a sample-barcoded 5' primer plus a J-beta primer mix. TCRdb re-derived calls from the 5' RACE reads in MiXCR, one entry per CDR3 protein. There are around 1.1 million distinct CDR3 sequences in the sample; around two fifths occur only once, and 13% lies in the top ten. Specimen: blood. The receptor source for this set is a man between 18 and 35 years old in good health.

The V and J genes are TRBV9 and TRBJ2-2; no firm D call. Trimming removed 2 bases from V and 0 bases from J, with 2 bases in between. Germline loops: CDR1 SGDLS, CDR2 YYNGEE. CDR3 length: 13 residues. The CDR3 spells CASSVPNTGELFF. The CDR3 DNA follows: TGTGCCAGCAGCGTGCCGAACACCGGGGAGCTGTTTTTT. The full variable domain, with the rest looked up from reference TRBV9 and TRBJ2-2, is DSGVTQTPKHLITATGQRVTLRCSPRSGDLSVYWYQQSLDQGLQFLIQYYNGEERAKGNILERFSAQQFPDLHSELNLSSLELGDSALYFCASSVPNTGELFFGEGSRLTVL.

CDR3 coding DNA: TGCAGCGTTGTGGGGACAGGGTCGGATGGGACTGAAGCTTTCTTT. Its protein product is CSVVGTGSDGTEAFF. The chain couples TRBV29-1 to TRBJ1-1; 9 nucleotides match TRBD1. Germline CDR1 is SQVTM and CDR2 is ANQGSEA. Unmatched junction bases numbered 11, after V lost 4 bases and J lost 5 bases. The length of the CDR3 is 15 residues.

The chain is built from TRBV28 and TRBJ1-2; D call uncertain. Germline CDR1 MDHEN, CDR2 SYDVKM. V lost 6 bases, J lost 8 bases, and 22 bases lay in between. This CDR3 contains 15 residues. CDR3 DNA sequence: TGTGCCAGCAGCGACGCTCTCAGAGGAAATCGAGGCTACACCTTC. This sequence encodes CASSDALRGNRGYTF.

This clonotype was seen only a few times. The chain employs TRBV27 and TRBJ2-1; D is possibly TRBD1 (6 bases). V was shortened by 5 bases and J by 0 bases, with 14 bases between the two germline ends. Germline lookup yields CDR1 MNHEY and CDR2 SMNVEV (reference sequence). This CDR3 has 16 residues. The CDR3 loop reads CASSPTGNSSYNEQFF. The CDR3 DNA follows: TGTGCCAGCAGTCCGACAGGCAATAGCTCCTACAATGAGCAGTTCTTC.

As DNA, the CDR3 is TGTGCCAGCAGCAAGATGAGTAAGGAGGGTAATCAGCCCCAGCATTTT. Protein sequence: CASSKMSKEGNQPQHF. J is TRBJ1-5 and V is TRBV21-1. TRBV21-1 is termed a pseudogene. This CDR3 region has 16 residues.

This clonotype was observed a single time. The rearrangement joins TRBV27 to TRBJ2-1; TRBD2 matches 11 bases. The V gene's germline CDR1 is MNHEY and CDR2 SMNVEV (reference sequence). V lost 2 bases to trimming and J lost 3 bases; unmatched junction nucleotides: 6. This CDR3 region has 17 residues. CDR3 sequence (DNA): TGTGCCAGCAGTTTAGTGGTAGCGGGGGGGGGCTACAATGAGCAGTTCTTC. Translation gives CASSLVVAGGGYNEQFF.

The V gene is TRBV20-1, the J gene TRBJ1-5; 9 bases agree with TRBD1. CDR1 and CDR2 (germline): DFQATT, SNEGSKA (reference sequence). The CDR3 has 14 residues. The junction had 6 bases not matched to a gene; V was cut back by 6 bases and J by 3 bases. This chain's CDR3 is CSAVGQGFNQPQHF. Here the CDR3 DNA reads TGCAGTGCCGTGGGACAGGGCTTCAATCAGCCCCAGCATTTT.

The chain links TRBV7-8 to TRBJ2-5; the D gene is possibly TRBD1 (6 bases). The V gene's germline CDR1 is SGHVS and CDR2 FQNEAQ. This CDR3 spans 17 amino acids. The V end lost 0 bases, the J end lost 3 bases, and 17 bases lay between the germline ends. The CDR3 sequence is CASSLAHGGGQEETQYF. In nucleotides, the CDR3 is TGTGCCAGCAGCTTAGCGCATGGGGGCGGACAAGAAGAGACCCAGTACTTC. The full variable domain, rest sourced from reference TRBV7-8 and TRBJ2-5, is GAGVSQSPRYKVAKRGQDVALRCDPISGHVSLFWYQQALGQGPEFLTYFQNEAQLDKSGLPSDRFFAERPEGSVSTLKIQRTQQEDSAVYLCASSLAHGGGQEETQYFGPGTRLLVL.

This clonotype was recorded a few times. Germline and junction disagree at one end, which may indicate a read error. The V and J genes are TRBV4-2 and TRBJ1-5, with D possibly TRBD1 on 5 matching bases. The germline CDR1 and CDR2 sequences are LGHNA and YNFKEQ. The CDR3 runs to 16 residues. CDR3 sequence: CAGSQTPGRLNQPQHF. The CDR3 DNA sequence: TGTGCCGGCAGCCAAACGCCGGGACGGCTGAATCAGCCCCAGCATTTT.

The chain has TRBV14 and TRBJ1-1; D might be TRBD1 (6 bases). Per the germline V gene, CDR1 is SGHDN and CDR2 is FVKESK. V dropped 0 bases and J dropped 10 bases, with 9 bases sitting between them. This CDR3 has 12 residues. The CDR3 DNA reads TGTGCCAGCAGCCAAGACCGGGGGGCAGCTTTCTTT. Translating gives CASSQDRGAAFF.

The gene calls are TRBV10-3 and TRBJ1-5; D might be TRBD1 (5 bases). The CDR3 consists of 13 residues. The germline V gene encodes CDR1 ENHRY and CDR2 SYGVKD. The V end was cut by 8 bases, the J end by 3 bases, with 11 bases between. The CDR3 protein is CAIQTDYNQPQHF. CDR3 nucleotide sequence: TGTGCCATCCAGACAGACTACAATCAGCCCCAGCATTTT.

This clonotype was picked up a small number of times. The genes are TRBV9 and TRBJ2-3, with 9 bases lining up with TRBD1. CDR1 and CDR2 from the germline V gene are SGDLS and YYNGEE. The trim removed 3 bases at V and 4 bases at J, leaving 6 bases unmatched. The CDR3 is 15 amino acids. CDR3 DNA: TGTGCCAGCAGCGGATCCGGGACAGGGTCAGATACGCAGTATTTT. Protein product: CASSGSGTGSDTQYF.

This clonotype was seen a handful of times. The rearrangement links TRBV18 to TRBJ1-6, with D tentatively TRBD1 (5 bases). From germline, CDR1 is KGHSH and CDR2 LQKENI. The V and J ends lost 8 bases and 7 bases respectively, with 15 bases between them. CDR3 length: 14 amino acids. Here the CDR3 reads CASSPDRGNSPLHF. CDR3 in DNA: TGTGCCAGCAGCCCAGACAGAGGGAATTCACCCCTCCACTTT.

Turning to this clonotype: An end of the junction does not agree with germline; a read error may underlie this. The chain is built from TRBV12-3 or TRBV12-4 and TRBJ1-1; D is ambiguous. The CDR3 covers 11 residues. This CDR3 is CADRGNTGAFF. CDR3 coding DNA: TGTGCCGACCGTGGGAACACTGGAGCTTTCTTT.

The table lists this clonotype with a few counts. The V and J genes are TRBV10-3 and TRBJ1-2, with D unresolved. Germline loops: CDR1 ENHRY, CDR2 SYGVKD. V lost 0 bases to trimming and J lost 8 bases, with 4 bases between them. The CDR3 has 11 residues. The CDR3 reads CAISESRGYTF. Here the CDR3 DNA reads TGTGCCATCAGTGAGTCCAGGGGCTACACCTTC.

This rearrangement joins TRBV2 to TRBJ1-5; weak D call: TRBD1 (5 bases). Germline V gene lookup returns CDR1 SNHLY and CDR2 FYNNEI. CDR3 size: 15 residues. V lost 4 bases to trimming and J lost 2 bases, with 12 bases between them. DNA of the CDR3: TGTGCCAGCAGTGGAGGCCAGGGCGGCAATCAGCCCCAGCATTTT. Translation gives CASSGGQGGNQPQHF.

The chain joins TRBV5-1 to TRBJ1-1, with a tentative D call TRBD1 (6 bases). CDR3 length: 20 residues. Germline CDR1 is SGHRS and CDR2 is YFSETQ. The V and J ends lost 1 base and 0 bases respectively, with 25 bases between them. The CDR3 here is CASSLKGPGQMIRMNTEAFF. CDR3 nucleotide sequence: TGCGCCAGCAGCTTGAAGGGACCGGGACAAATGATCCGTATGAACACTGAAGCTTTCTTT. Full variable domain (outside the CDR3, taken from reference TRBV5-1 and TRBJ1-1): KAGVTQTPRYLIKTRGQQVTLSCSPISGHRSVSWYQQTPGQGLQFLFEYFSETQRNKGNFPGRFSGRQFSNSRSEMNVSTLELGDSALYLCASSLKGPGQMIRMNTEAFFGQGTRLTVV.

The gene calls are TRBV27 and TRBJ1-2; the match to TRBD1 covers 7 bases. Trimming at V came to 8 bases and at J to 2 bases, leaving 17 bases not matched to a gene. Germline values: CDR1 MNHEY, CDR2 SMNVEV (reference sequence). The CDR3 is 17 amino acids. The CDR3, as DNA: TGTGCCAGCCAAAAACTACTCGGGACAGCAGGGAACTATGGCTACACCTTC. The encoded protein is CASQKLLGTAGNYGYTF.

This clonotype was found many times. The CDR3 spells CASSLGGEETQYF. The CDR3 DNA sequence: TGTGCCAGCAGCTTAGGGGGAGAAGAGACCCAGTACTTC. This chain joins TRBV7-2 and TRBJ2-5, with D possibly matching TRBD2 (5 bases). Germline CDR1 SGHTA, CDR2 FQGNSA. With 1 base removed from V and 3 bases from J, the gap between germline ends came to 6 bases. The CDR3 has 13 residues.

This chain uses TRBV10-3 with TRBJ2-1; 8 bases align to TRBD2. Germline V gene lookup returns CDR1 ENHRY and CDR2 SYGVKD. V shed 4 bases, J shed 2 bases, and the junction held 4 bases outside the gene matches. The CDR3 spans 15 residues. The CDR3 protein is CAISGGGGTYNEQFF. The CDR3 nucleotides read TGTGCCATCAGTGGGGGCGGGGGGACCTACAATGAGCAGTTCTTC.

This chain joins TRBV3-1 and TRBJ1-2; unclear D gene. Germline CDR1 and CDR2: LGHDT and YNNKEL (reference sequence). Trimming removed 0 bases at V and 4 bases at J, with 9 bases between. The CDR3 runs 14 residues. Written as DNA, the CDR3 is TGTGCCAGCAGCCAAGAGAGGCAGTCCTATGGCTACACCTTC. Its translation is CASSQERQSYGYTF.

Details on this clonotype: This may stem from a read error, because a much larger clone lies one nucleotide away. The rearrangement links TRBV7-2 to TRBJ2-3; D gene ambiguous. The CDR3 loop spans 14 amino acids. Germline V CDR1 and CDR2: SGHTA, FQGNSA. The CDR3 here is CARSANPNTDTQYF. The CDR3 bases are TGTGCCCGCAGTGCAAACCCCAACACAGATACGCAGTATTTT.

V and J are TRBV7-3 and TRBJ2-1; weak D call: TRBD2 (6 bases). Germline V gives CDR1 SGHTA, CDR2 FQGTGA. V gave up 3 bases and J gave up 0 bases, with 18 bases separating them. This CDR3 region has 18 residues. CDR3: CASSFRWWLGGSYNEQFF. CDR3 DNA: TGTGCCAGCAGCTTTCGTTGGTGGCTGGGAGGCTCCTACAATGAGCAGTTCTTC.

A few counts support this clonotype. This chain uses TRBV12-3 or TRBV12-4 with TRBJ2-1; 8 nucleotides match TRBD1. CDR3 length: 17 amino acids. V was pared by 6 bases and J by 2 bases, with 12 bases of the junction left unmatched. The CDR3 DNA sequence: TGTGCCAGCAGGGGTTTTCAACAGGGGGGAACCTACAATGAGCAGTTCTTC. It is translated as CASRGFQQGGTYNEQFF.

About this clonotype itself: A read error is possible here, since a much larger clone lies one base away. This chain joins TRBV20-1 and TRBJ2-5; TRBD2 matches at 13 bases. The V gene end was trimmed by 8 bases and the J gene end by 6 bases; junction bases not matched to a gene: 9. This CDR3 comprises 14 residues. CDR1 DFQATT and CDR2 SNEGSKA come from the germline V gene (reference sequence). The CDR3 here is CSTPTSGGAKTQYF. The CDR3 DNA follows: TGCAGTACCCCAACTAGCGGGGGGGCGAAGACCCAGTACTTC.

As for this clonotype: A much larger clone differs from this one at a single base, so this may be a read error. The CDR3 region has the DNA TGTACCACCCAAATTGGGGGGACAGATACGCAGTATTTT. Amino acids: CTTQIGGTDTQYF. The J gene is TRBJ2-3, the V gene TRBV12-3 or TRBV12-4; TRBD2 is a possible D gene (6 bases). The CDR3 sequence is 13 residues long.

This clonotype was counted ten times or more. The rearrangement uses TRBV7-3 and TRBJ2-3, with D perhaps TRBD2 (6 bases). CDR1 is SGHTA and CDR2 is FQGTGA in the germline V gene. The CDR3 covers 14 residues. V lost 1 base and J lost 2, with 7 bases in between. CDR3 amino acids: CASSLSGDTDTQYF. The DNA for the CDR3 is TGTGCCAGCAGCTTAAGCGGGGACACAGATACGCAGTATTTT.

This clonotype was observed a few times. Being one base from a much bigger clone, this may be a read error. J is TRBJ1-1 and V is TRBV7-6; no firm D call. CDR1 and CDR2 from the germline V gene are SGHVS and FNYEAQ. The length of the CDR3 is 13 residues. V was pared by 1 base and J by 1 base, with 4 bases between. The CDR3 coding sequence is TGTGCCAGCAGCTTAGAACCGAACACTGAAGCTTTCTTT. Its translation: CASSLEPNTEAFF.